This T cell receptor beta chain is from a study of CD8 T cells in ankylosing spondylitis. Study-wide results and limits: Typical of ankylosing spondylitis blood, it appeared, was a TCR beta motif of several highly homologous variants.

In the case of this clonotype: What it binds is unknown.

Using its own MiXCR run on the 5' RACE reads, TCRdb lists one record per CDR3 protein. Seen here are just under 550,000 distinct CDR3 sequences, approximately 12% observed once, and the top ten hold about 6.8%. Sequenced material: blood, either unsorted or a sorted T cell fraction (not recorded which). This receptor was identified in a male donor with ankylosing spondylitis.

CDR3 sequence (DNA): TGTGCCAGCAGTCACGGTTTAAGCGCCTACGAGCAGTACTTC. This codes for CASSHGLSAYEQYF. The chain combines TRBV27 with TRBJ2-7; D gene ambiguous. V was clipped by 5 bases and J by 2 bases, with 13 bases between them. Per the germline V gene, CDR1 is MNHEY and CDR2 is SMNVEV (reference sequence). The CDR3 is made up of 14 amino acids.